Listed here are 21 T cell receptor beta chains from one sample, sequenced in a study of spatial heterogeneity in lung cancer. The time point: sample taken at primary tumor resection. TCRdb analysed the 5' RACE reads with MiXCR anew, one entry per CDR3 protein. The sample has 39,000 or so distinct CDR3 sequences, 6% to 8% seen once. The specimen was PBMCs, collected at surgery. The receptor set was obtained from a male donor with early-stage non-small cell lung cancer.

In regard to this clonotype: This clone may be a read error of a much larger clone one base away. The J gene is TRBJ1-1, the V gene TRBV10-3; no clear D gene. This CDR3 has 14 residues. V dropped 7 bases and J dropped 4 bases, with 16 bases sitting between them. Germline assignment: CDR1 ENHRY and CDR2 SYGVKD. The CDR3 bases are TGTGCCATCAACAGTCCCGGTGCGACCACTGAAGCTTTCTTT. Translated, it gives CAINSPGATTEAFF.

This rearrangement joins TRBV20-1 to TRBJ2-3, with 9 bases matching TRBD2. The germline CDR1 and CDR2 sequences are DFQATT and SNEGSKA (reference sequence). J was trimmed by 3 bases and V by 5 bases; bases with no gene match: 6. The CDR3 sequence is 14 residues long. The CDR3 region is CSAGGRGGTDTQYF. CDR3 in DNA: TGCAGTGCTGGAGGGCGGGGGGGAACAGATACGCAGTATTTT.

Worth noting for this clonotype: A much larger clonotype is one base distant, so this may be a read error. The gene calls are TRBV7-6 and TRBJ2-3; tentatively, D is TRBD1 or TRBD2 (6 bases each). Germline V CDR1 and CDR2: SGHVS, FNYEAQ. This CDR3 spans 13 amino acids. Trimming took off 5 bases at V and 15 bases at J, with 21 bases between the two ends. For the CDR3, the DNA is TGTGCCAGCAGCATATTACGGGGGACACCTCCCTATTTT. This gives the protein CASSILRGTPPYF.

CDR3: CSAKSGQGNQPQHF. DNA of the CDR3: TGCAGTGCTAAATCGGGACAGGGAAATCAGCCCCAGCATTTT. The chain is built from TRBV20-1 and TRBJ1-5; 9 nucleotides line up with TRBD1. The CDR3 sequence is 14 residues long. The V segment lost 4 bases and the J segment 4 bases; nucleotides outside the gene matches: 5. In germline, CDR1 is DFQATT, CDR2 SNEGSKA (reference sequence).

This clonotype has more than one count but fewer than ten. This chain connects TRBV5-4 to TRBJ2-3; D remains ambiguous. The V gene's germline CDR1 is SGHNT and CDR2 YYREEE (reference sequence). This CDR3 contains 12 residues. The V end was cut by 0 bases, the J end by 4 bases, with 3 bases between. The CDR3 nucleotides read TGTGCCAGCAGCTTGGGGTCAGATACGCAGTATTTT. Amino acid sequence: CASSLGSDTQYF. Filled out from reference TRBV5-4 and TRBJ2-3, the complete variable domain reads ETGVTQSPTHLIKTRGQQVTLRCSSQSGHNTVSWYQQALGQGPQFIFQYYREEENGRGNFPPRFSGLQFPNYSSELNVNALELDDSALYLCASSLGSDTQYFGPGTRLTVL.

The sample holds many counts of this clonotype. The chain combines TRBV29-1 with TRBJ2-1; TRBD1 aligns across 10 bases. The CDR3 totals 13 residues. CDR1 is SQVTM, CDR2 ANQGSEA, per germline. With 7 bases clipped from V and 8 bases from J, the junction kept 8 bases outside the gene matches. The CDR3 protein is CSGGGTGVDEQFF. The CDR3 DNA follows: TGCAGCGGAGGGGGGACAGGGGTGGATGAGCAGTTCTTC.

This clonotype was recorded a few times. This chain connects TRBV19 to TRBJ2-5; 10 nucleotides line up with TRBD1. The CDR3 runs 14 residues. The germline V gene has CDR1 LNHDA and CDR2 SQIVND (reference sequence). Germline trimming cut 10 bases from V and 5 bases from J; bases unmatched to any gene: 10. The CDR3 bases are TGTGCCACCACCGACAGGGGGCGCGGGGAGACCCAGTACTTC. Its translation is CATTDRGRGETQYF.

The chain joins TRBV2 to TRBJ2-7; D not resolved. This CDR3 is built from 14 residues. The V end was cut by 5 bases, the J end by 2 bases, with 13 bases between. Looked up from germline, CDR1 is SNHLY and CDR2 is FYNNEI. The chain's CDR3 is CASSLRDIAYEQYF. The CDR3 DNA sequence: TGTGCCAGCAGTTTGCGAGACATTGCCTACGAGCAGTACTTC.

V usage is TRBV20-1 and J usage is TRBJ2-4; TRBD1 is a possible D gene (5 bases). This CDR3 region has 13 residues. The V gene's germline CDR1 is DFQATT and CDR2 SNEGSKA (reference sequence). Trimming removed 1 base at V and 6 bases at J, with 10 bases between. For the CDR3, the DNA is TGCAGTGCTAGAGCTCGGCAGGGAAACATTCAGTACTTC. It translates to CSARARQGNIQYF.

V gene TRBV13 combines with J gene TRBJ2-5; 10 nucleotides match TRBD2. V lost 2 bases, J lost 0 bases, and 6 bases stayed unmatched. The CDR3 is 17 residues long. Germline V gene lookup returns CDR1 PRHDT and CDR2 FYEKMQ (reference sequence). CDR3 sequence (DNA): TGTGCCAGCAGCTTAAGGGTAGCGGGGGGCCACCAAGAGACCCAGTACTTC. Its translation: CASSLRVAGGHQETQYF.

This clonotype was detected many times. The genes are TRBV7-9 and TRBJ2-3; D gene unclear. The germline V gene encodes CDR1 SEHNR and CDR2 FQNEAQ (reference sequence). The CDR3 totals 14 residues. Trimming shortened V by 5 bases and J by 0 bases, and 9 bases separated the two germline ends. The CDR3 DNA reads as TGTGCCAGCAGCCCGAATCTTAGCACAGATACGCAGTATTTT. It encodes CASSPNLSTDTQYF. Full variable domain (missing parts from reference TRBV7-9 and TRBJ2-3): DTGVSQNPRHKITKRGQNVTFRCDPISEHNRLYWYRQTLGQGPEFLTYFQNEAQLEKSRLLSDRFSAERPKGSFSTLEIQRTEQGDSAMYLCASSPNLSTDTQYFGPGTRLTVL.

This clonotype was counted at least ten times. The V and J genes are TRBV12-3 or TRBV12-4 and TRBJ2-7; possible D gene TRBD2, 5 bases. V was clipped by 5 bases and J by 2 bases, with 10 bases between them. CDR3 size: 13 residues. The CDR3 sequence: CASSHGVTYEQYF. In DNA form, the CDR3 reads TGTGCCAGCAGTCACGGGGTGACCTACGAGCAGTACTTC.

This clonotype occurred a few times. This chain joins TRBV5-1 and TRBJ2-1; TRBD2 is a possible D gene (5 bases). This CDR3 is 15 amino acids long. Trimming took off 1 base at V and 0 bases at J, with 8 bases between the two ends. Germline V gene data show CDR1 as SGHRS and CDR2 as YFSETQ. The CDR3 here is CASSLSAGSYNEQFF. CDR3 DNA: TGCGCCAGCAGCTTGTCTGCGGGCTCCTACAATGAGCAGTTCTTC. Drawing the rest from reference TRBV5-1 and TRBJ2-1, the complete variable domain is KAGVTQTPRYLIKTRGQQVTLSCSPISGHRSVSWYQQTPGQGLQFLFEYFSETQRNKGNFPGRFSGRQFSNSRSEMNVSTLELGDSALYLCASSLSAGSYNEQFFGPGTRLTVL.

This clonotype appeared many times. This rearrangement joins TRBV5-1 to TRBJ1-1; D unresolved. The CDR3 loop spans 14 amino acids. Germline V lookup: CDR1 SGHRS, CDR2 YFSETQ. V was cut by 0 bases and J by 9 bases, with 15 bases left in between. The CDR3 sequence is CASSLEDGEAKAFF. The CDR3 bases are TGCGCCAGCAGCTTGGAGGACGGAGAAGCAAAAGCTTTCTTT.

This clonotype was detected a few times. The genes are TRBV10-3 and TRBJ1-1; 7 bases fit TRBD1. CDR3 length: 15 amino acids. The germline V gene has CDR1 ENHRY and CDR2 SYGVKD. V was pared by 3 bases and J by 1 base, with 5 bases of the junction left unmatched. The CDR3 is CAISEEGGTNTEAFF. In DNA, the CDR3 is TGTGCCATCAGTGAAGAAGGGGGCACGAACACTGAAGCTTTCTTT.

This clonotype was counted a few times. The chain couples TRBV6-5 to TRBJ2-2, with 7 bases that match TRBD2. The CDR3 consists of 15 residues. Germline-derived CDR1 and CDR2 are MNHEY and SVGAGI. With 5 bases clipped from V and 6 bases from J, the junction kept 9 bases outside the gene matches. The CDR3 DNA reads TGTGCCAGCAGTCAGTCCAGCGGGGTATCCGGGGAGCTGTTTTTT. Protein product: CASSQSSGVSGELFF.

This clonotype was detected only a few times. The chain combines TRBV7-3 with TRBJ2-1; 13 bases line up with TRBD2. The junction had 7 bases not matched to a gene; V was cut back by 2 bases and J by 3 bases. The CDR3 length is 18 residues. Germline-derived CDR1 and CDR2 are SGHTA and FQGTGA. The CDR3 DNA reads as TGTGCCAGCAGCTTACTCGGGACTAGCGGGGATTACTACAATGAGCAGTTCTTC. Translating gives CASSLLGTSGDYYNEQFF.

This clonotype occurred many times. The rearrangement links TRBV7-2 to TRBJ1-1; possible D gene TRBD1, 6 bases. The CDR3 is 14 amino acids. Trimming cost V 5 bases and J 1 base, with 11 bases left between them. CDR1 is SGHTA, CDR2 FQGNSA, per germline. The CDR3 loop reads CASSHWGQNTEAFF. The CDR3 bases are TGTGCCAGCAGCCATTGGGGACAGAACACTGAAGCTTTCTTT.

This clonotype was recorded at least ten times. This CDR3 reads CASSQVATVGNNEQFF. DNA for the CDR3: TGCGCCAGCAGCCAAGTTGCGACCGTGGGGAACAATGAGCAGTTCTTC. V and J are TRBV4-3 and TRBJ2-1; no clear D gene. CDR3 length: 16 amino acids. Looked up from germline, CDR1 is LGHNA and CDR2 is YSLEER. V lost 1 base and J 5 bases, leaving 15 bases between the germline ends.

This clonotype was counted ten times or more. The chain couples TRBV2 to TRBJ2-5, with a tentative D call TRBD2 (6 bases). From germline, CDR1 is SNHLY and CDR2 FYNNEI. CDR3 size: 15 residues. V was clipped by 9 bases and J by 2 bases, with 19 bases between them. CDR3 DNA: TGTGCCAGTGAAGTCCCGGGGGTTCGGCAAGAGACCCAGTACTTC. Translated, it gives CASEVPGVRQETQYF.

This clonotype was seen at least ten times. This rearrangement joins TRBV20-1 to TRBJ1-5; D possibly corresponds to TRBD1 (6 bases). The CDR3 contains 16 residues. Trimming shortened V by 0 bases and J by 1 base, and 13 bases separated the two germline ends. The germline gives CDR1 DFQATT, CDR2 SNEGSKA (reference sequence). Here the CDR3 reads CSAREPQGLSNQPQHF. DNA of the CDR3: TGCAGTGCTAGAGAGCCCCAGGGGTTGAGCAATCAGCCCCAGCATTTT.